The present T cell receptor (beta chain) was sequenced within a study of Graves' ophthalmopathy and Graves' hyperthyroidism. Hyperthyroidism was considered stable when no ophthalmopathy appeared within 18 months of follow-up. None of the included patients had other autoimmune diseases, uncontrolled infections, pregnancy or lactation, as these led to exclusion. Sampling under 12 ml of fresh peripheral blood provided the PBMCs. RNA transcripts provided the template for amplifying TCR beta CDR3 regions. The workflow started with a first-round RT-PCR run with HTBI primers and then moved on to a second-round multiplex PCR. One entry per CDR3 protein results from TCRdb running MiXCR on the multiplex PCR reads. Found here are 400,000 or so distinct CDR3 sequences, less than 20% of them singletons; the top ten hold roughly 7%. The CDR3 covers 18 residues. J gave up 0 bases and V 5 bases, and 12 bases lay outside the gene matches.

This clonotype was seen ten or more times. The sequence derives from a young woman with stable Graves' hyperthyroidism. The sample taken for sequencing was peripheral blood. J is TRBJ2-4 and V is TRBV12-3 or TRBV12-4, with 8 bases aligning to TRBD1. In DNA, the CDR3 is TGTGCCAGCAGTCCCCGGGGGACAGGCGCTCTAGCCAAAAACATTCAGTACTTC. It encodes CASSPRGTGALAKNIQYF.